The sequence of this T cell receptor (beta chain) was determined in a study of long-term antiretroviral therapy in people with HIV. Study observations and caveats: Specimen acquisition occurred between about 2003 and 2018, potentially under older ART regimens. Repertoires from HIV showed CDR3 length ranges narrower than those of controls.

It was in the United States that all participants with HIV were treated. Assay version v3.0 of immunoSEQ was used, and it was run at survey level. Sequencing efforts were directed toward roughly 35,000-55,000 T-cell genomes per sample. The protocol was immunoSEQ multiplex PCR, while the TCRdb copy is restricted to in-frame clones and leaves out a portion. The profile covers 23,000 or so clones, with roughly 85% appearing a single time and around 6% taken by the ten largest. This CDR3 is built from 15 residues. CDR1 is LNHDA and CDR2 is SQIVND in the germline V gene (reference sequence). V dropped 7 bases and J dropped 4; count of bases not matched to a gene: 10. A note on this clone: Its matching antigen is unknown.

The sequences come from unsorted PBMCs, collected 0.2 years after starting antiretroviral therapy. The TCR sequence derives from a woman aged 30 to 39 with HIV. The V call is TRBV19, the J call TRBJ1-1, with 9 positions matching TRBD1. CDR3 sequence: CASKQGATLPTEAFF. CDR3 sequence (DNA): TGTGCCAGTAAACAGGGGGCTACCCTCCCCACTGAAGCTTTCTTT.